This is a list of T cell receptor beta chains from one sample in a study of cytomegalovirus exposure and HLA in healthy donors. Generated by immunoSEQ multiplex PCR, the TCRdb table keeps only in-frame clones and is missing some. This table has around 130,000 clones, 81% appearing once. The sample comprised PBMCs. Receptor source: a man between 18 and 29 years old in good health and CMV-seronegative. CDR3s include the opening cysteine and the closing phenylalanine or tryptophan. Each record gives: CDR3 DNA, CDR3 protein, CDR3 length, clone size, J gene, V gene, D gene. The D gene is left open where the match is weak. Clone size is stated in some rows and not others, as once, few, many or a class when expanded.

TGTGCCAGCAGTGACCGACTAGCGGGGTTTCTCTACAATGAGCAGTTCTTC | CASSDRLAGFLYNEQFF | 17 | - | TRBJ2-1 | TRBV25-1 | TRBD2
TGTGCCAGTAATCCGACAGGGCCTTATCAGCCCCAGCATTTT | CASNPTGPYQPQHF | 14 | - | TRBJ1-5 | TRBV19 | TRBD1
TGTGCCAGCAGCCGGGGACAGGGGCCCACCGGGGAGCTGTTTTTT | CASSRGQGPTGELFF | 15 | - | TRBJ2-2 | TRBV5-4 | TRBD1
TGTGCCAGCAGTAAACAGGGTTTTCAGCCCCAGCATTTT | CASSKQGFQPQHF | 13 | once | TRBJ1-5 | TRBV6-6 | -
TGCAGCGTTTGGGCAGGCTTGAACACTGAAGCTTTCTTT | CSVWAGLNTEAFF | 13 | - | TRBJ1-1 | TRBV29-1 | -
TGTGCCAGTAGTATAGCGGGGGACTTGCAAGAGACCCAGTACTTC | CASSIAGDLQETQYF | 15 | - | TRBJ2-5 | TRBV19 | -
TGTGCCTGGAGACCCGTTCGAAGAAACAGGGGGCGCGGGTCGTACTTC | CAWRPVRRNRGRGSYF | 16 | - | TRBJ2-5 | TRBV30 | TRBD1
TGTGCCAGCAGTTTAAAGGGCGGCGACAGCGAAAAACTGTTTTTT | CASSLKGGDSEKLFF | 15 | - | TRBJ1-4 | TRBV7-6 | -
TGTGCCTGGCGGGGACAGGGCAAAGCCGGGTCACCCCTCCACTTT | CAWRGQGKAGSPLHF | 15 | once | TRBJ1-6 | TRBV30 | TRBD1
TGTGCCAGCAGCTTAGAAGTTGGCAGCTCTGGAAACACCATATATTTT | CASSLEVGSSGNTIYF | 16 | few | TRBJ1-3 | TRBV11-3 | -
TGCGCCAGCAGCCAAGACGCGTACAATGAGCAGTTCTTC | CASSQDAYNEQFF | 13 | - | TRBJ2-1 | TRBV4-1 | -
TGTGCCAGCAGCGTAGGAGGTGTGGGCACCGGGGAGCTGTTTTTT | CASSVGGVGTGELFF | 15 | - | TRBJ2-2 | TRBV9 | -
TGTGCCAGCAGCGGCGGGACCGATGAAAAACTGTTTTTT | CASSGGTDEKLFF | 13 | few | TRBJ1-4 | TRBV5-4 | -
TGTGCCAGCAGTGAATACCCCGATAGCAAAAACATTCAGTACTTC | CASSEYPDSKNIQYF | 15 | - | TRBJ2-4 | TRBV25-1 | -
TGCAGCGTTGTGTCCCGGGGAGACGAGCAGTACTTC | CSVVSRGDEQYF | 12 | - | TRBJ2-7 | TRBV29-1 | -
TGTGCCAGCAGCCCACATTCCGGGACAGGGGAGGTGACCCAGTACTTC | CASSPHSGTGEVTQYF | 16 | - | TRBJ2-5 | TRBV11-3 | TRBD1
TGTGCCAGCAGCGTCCACGAGGAGTACTATGGCTACACCTTC | CASSVHEEYYGYTF | 14 | - | TRBJ1-2 | TRBV9 | -
TGTGCCAGCAGCAGACGGACAGGGTCCACCTACGAGCAGTACTTC | CASSRRTGSTYEQYF | 15 | - | TRBJ2-7 | TRBV9 | TRBD1
TGTGCCAGCAGGGCCGGGACAGGAATAGGGGGCTACACCTTC | CASRAGTGIGGYTF | 14 | once | TRBJ1-2 | TRBV28 | TRBD1
TGTGCCAGCAGTTTGGGGGCGCTAGTGGGAATGAACACTGAAGCTTTCTTT | CASSLGALVGMNTEAFF | 17 | - | TRBJ1-1 | TRBV27 | -
TGTGCCAGCGCGGTTCCCGATCAGCCCCAGCATTTT | CASAVPDQPQHF | 12 | few | TRBJ1-5 | TRBV6-6 | -
TGTGCCAGCAGTCCCCGGGGCTACAATGAGCAGTTCTTC | CASSPRGYNEQFF | 13 | - | TRBJ2-1 | TRBV6-5 | -
TGTGCCAGCAGGGAATCATCCGGGGTAAGCAACGTCCTGACTTTC | CASRESSGVSNVLTF | 15 | - | TRBJ2-6 | TRBV2 | -
TGTGCCAGCAGCTTAGCGAATTTAAGGGACAGAGGCCATAATTCACCCCTCCACTTT | CASSLANLRDRGHNSPLHF | 19 | - | TRBJ1-6 | TRBV7-9 | TRBD1
TGTGCCAGCAGCCTTGACAGGTGGTCAGATACGCAGTATTTT | CASSLDRWSDTQYF | 14 | - | TRBJ2-3 | TRBV7-9 | -
TGTGCCAGCAGCTCCTCAGCGGCCCAAGAGACCCAGTACTTC | CASSSSAAQETQYF | 14 | - | TRBJ2-5 | TRBV7-9 | -
TGTGCCAGCAGGCGGCTGGAGAACACTGAAGCTTTCTTT | CASRRLENTEAFF | 13 | few | TRBJ1-1 | TRBV2 | -
TGTGCCACCAGCAAGCCGGGATCCCCTGAAGCTTTCTTT | CATSKPGSPEAFF | 13 | once | TRBJ1-1 | TRBV15 | -
TGTGCCAGCAGCTATGGGACAGGGGTCGGTCAGCCCCAGCATTTT | CASSYGTGVGQPQHF | 15 | - | TRBJ1-5 | TRBV5-6 | TRBD1
TGTGCCAGCAGCTCCGGACAGGGGGCTCGTATCTATGGCTACACCTTC | CASSSGQGARIYGYTF | 16 | - | TRBJ1-2 | TRBV7-9 | TRBD1
TGCAGCGTGAGAGGACGGGGGGTCCTGAACACTGAAGCTTTCTTT | CSVRGRGVLNTEAFF | 15 | - | TRBJ1-1 | TRBV29-1 | -
TGCGCCAGCAGTGAGTCGGCAGGCGATTTCTACGAGCAGTACTTC | CASSESAGDFYEQYF | 15 | - | TRBJ2-7 | TRBV10-1 | -
TGTGCCAGTAGTCCACAGGCAGTTCGCTATGGCTACACCTTC | CASSPQAVRYGYTF | 14 | - | TRBJ1-2 | TRBV19 | -
TGTGCCAGCAGTTACGGGAGGAAAGAGACCCAGTACTTC | CASSYGRKETQYF | 13 | - | TRBJ2-5 | TRBV6-5 | -
TGCAGCGCAAAAGATTACGGGACAGGCGGCTATGGCTACACCTTC | CSAKDYGTGGYGYTF | 15 | - | TRBJ1-2 | TRBV29-1 | TRBD1
TGCGCCAGCAGTGAGAGTGGCGGCCGCCAAGAGACCCAGTACTTC | CASSESGGRQETQYF | 15 | - | TRBJ2-5 | TRBV10-2 | -
TGTGCCAGCAGCATGGGACCGGGAGGTCACCCCCTCCACTTT | CASSMGPGGHPLHF | 14 | - | TRBJ1-6 | TRBV11-2 | -
TGCGCCAGCAGTGGACAGGGCAACACTGAAGCTTTCTTT | CASSGQGNTEAFF | 13 | few | TRBJ1-1 | TRBV10-1 | TRBD1
TGTGCCAGCAGCTTATCCAGGGGACCCCAAGAGACCCAGTACTTC | CASSLSRGPQETQYF | 15 | - | TRBJ2-5 | TRBV7-7 | -
TGCGCCAGCAGCTTGGTAAACCAAGCGGTGGGGAATTCACCCCTCCACTTT | CASSLVNQAVGNSPLHF | 17 | - | TRBJ1-6 | TRBV5-1 | -
TGTGCCAGCAGCCCGTTGACAGGAAAGAACACTGAAGCTTTCTTT | CASSPLTGKNTEAFF | 15 | few | TRBJ1-1 | TRBV14 | -
TGTGCCATCAGTGAGTTAACTAACTATGGCTACACCTTC | CAISELTNYGYTF | 13 | - | TRBJ1-2 | TRBV10-3 | -
TGTGCCAGCAGGAGTACAGGGGAGCAGTACTTC | CASRSTGEQYF | 11 | - | TRBJ2-7 | TRBV6-5 | -
TGTGCCAGCAGCTTGGCAAGCGGGAACACTGAAGCTTTCTTT | CASSLASGNTEAFF | 14 | - | TRBJ1-1 | TRBV5-6 | -
TGTGCCAGCAGTCCCCTTAAGTGGAAGGGGTACGACTCTGGAAACACCATATATTTT | CASSPLKWKGYDSGNTIYF | 19 | - | TRBJ1-3 | TRBV27 | -
TGCAGCGTTGAAGTGAAGTCGGGGGGCCTTTACGAGCAGTACTTC | CSVEVKSGGLYEQYF | 15 | - | TRBJ2-7 | TRBV29-1 | -
TGCGCCAGCAGCTCTAACCGGGACAGCCTGTACGAGCAGTACTTC | CASSSNRDSLYEQYF | 15 | - | TRBJ2-7 | TRBV5-1 | TRBD1
TGTGCCAGCTCACCCAGTTCGGGGGGGGAGTCACCCCTCCACTTT | CASSPSSGGESPLHF | 15 | - | TRBJ1-6 | TRBV18 | -
TGCGCCAGCAGCCAAAAATCGTCTGGAAACACCATATATTTT | CASSQKSSGNTIYF | 14 | - | TRBJ1-3 | TRBV4-1 | -
TGTGCCAGCAGCTCCGGGACAGGAGGGAATCAGCCCCAGCATTTT | CASSSGTGGNQPQHF | 15 | - | TRBJ1-5 | TRBV27 | TRBD1
TGTGCCTGGAGCCCCGGGATTGAGCAGTTCTTC | CAWSPGIEQFF | 11 | - | TRBJ2-1 | TRBV30 | -
TGTGCCAGCAGCCAAGACAGGGGGCTCTACGAGCAGTACTTC | CASSQDRGLYEQYF | 14 | - | TRBJ2-7 | TRBV14 | TRBD1
TGCGCCAGCAGCCCCCGCGGGACCATGGGGTCCTATAATTCACCCCTCCACTTT | CASSPRGTMGSYNSPLHF | 18 | - | TRBJ1-6 | TRBV5-1 | -
TGTGCCAGCAGCTTCGGACTAGAATTAATGCCGGATACGCAGTATTTT | CASSFGLELMPDTQYF | 16 | - | TRBJ2-3 | TRBV5-6 | TRBD2